These 13 T cell receptor beta chains came from one sample sequenced in a study of technical replicates of blood from a handful of donors (dated by TCRdb to about 2017). Preparation of the library involved the immunoSEQ multiplex PCR assay. Imported from immuneACCESS, the table was reduced by TCRdb to in-frame sequences with V and J called. These copies leave out some clones; in studies compared against another copy, an unresolved V gene accounts for under half, and the cause of the remainder is not known. This sample lists tens of thousands of clones; 85% to 95% were detected once. The ten top clones hold roughly 4% of the sample. Sequencing input: PBMCs. The source is a human donor in good health. Some clones in this sample may be carry-over from other donors' samples.

This chain links TRBV7-9 with TRBJ2-5; 10 bases fit TRBD1. Trimming took 5 bases from V and 2 from J; bases not matched to a gene: 5. The CDR3 consists of 15 residues. Germline V CDR1 and CDR2: SEHNR, FQNEAQ (reference sequence). The chain's CDR3 is CASSTDRGPQETQYF. CDR3 nucleotides: TGTGCCAGCAGCACAGACAGGGGGCCGCAAGAGACCCAGTACTTC. The whole variable domain, filled in from reference TRBV7-9 and TRBJ2-5, reads DTGVSQNPRHKITKRGQNVTFRCDPISEHNRLYWYRQTLGQGPEFLTYFQNEAQLEKSRLLSDRFSAERPKGSFSTLEIQRTEQGDSAMYLCASSTDRGPQETQYFGPGTRLLVL.

The J gene is TRBJ1-1, the V gene TRBV5-5; 7 bases match TRBD1. Losses at the gene ends were 1 base for V and 2 bases for J; bases not matched to a gene: 11. Germline CDR1 reads SGHKS; CDR2 reads YYEKEE (reference sequence). This CDR3 region has 17 residues. In nucleotides, the CDR3 is TGTGCCAGCAGCTTGTTTTCGACAGCAGGGGGAAACACTGAAGCTTTCTTT. This codes for CASSLFSTAGGNTEAFF.

The V gene is TRBV7-9, the J gene TRBJ1-2; 7 bases are shared with TRBD1. In germline, CDR1 is SEHNR, CDR2 FQNEAQ (reference sequence). This CDR3 is built from 15 residues. With 6 bases clipped from V and 4 bases from J, the junction kept 11 bases outside the gene matches. CDR3 amino acids: CASSRSGTVGYGYTF. CDR3 bases: TGTGCCAGCAGTAGATCCGGGACAGTCGGCTATGGCTACACCTTC.

This clone ranks as medium-sized (0.01 to 0.1%). The rearrangement uses TRBV4-3 and TRBJ2-1, with 8 bases lining up with TRBD1. The CDR3 has 16 residues. With 0 bases clipped from V and 6 bases from J, the junction kept 7 bases outside the gene matches. Germline lookup yields CDR1 LGHNA and CDR2 YSLEER. CDR3 coding DNA: TGCGCCAGCAGCCAAGAACTACGGGACAGGTTCAATGAGCAGTTCTTC. Translating gives CASSQELRDRFNEQFF.

The genes are TRBV7-8 and TRBJ2-7; the match to TRBD2 covers 9 bases. V lost 5 bases to trimming and J lost 5 bases; unmatched junction nucleotides: 16. Per the germline V gene, CDR1 is SGHVS and CDR2 is FQNEAQ. There are 17 residues in the CDR3. The CDR3 spells CASSPPLRLAVRDEQYF. The CDR3 DNA sequence: TGTGCCAGCAGCCCACCGCTAAGACTAGCGGTACGGGACGAGCAGTACTTC.

The J gene is TRBJ2-2, the V gene TRBV5-1; TRBD2 aligns across 7 bases. Germline loops: CDR1 SGHRS, CDR2 YFSETQ. This CDR3 has 14 residues. V shed 6 bases and J 6 bases; nucleotides not matched to a gene: 8. This chain's CDR3 is CASNGGLGAGELFF. CDR3 in DNA: TGCGCCAGCAACGGGGGGTTGGGCGCCGGGGAGCTGTTTTTT.

This chain links TRBV25-1 with TRBJ1-4; D remains ambiguous. The CDR3 runs 14 residues. Germline V gene sequence: CDR1 MGHDK, CDR2 SYGVNS. V lost 2 bases to trimming and J lost 3 bases, with 7 bases between them. CDR3 coding DNA: TGTGCCAGCAGTGAACCGGGATCTAATGAAAAACTGTTTTTT. This sequence encodes CASSEPGSNEKLFF.

The V gene is TRBV6-4, the J gene TRBJ2-2, with D tentatively TRBD2 (7 bases). The V gene's germline CDR1 is MRHNA and CDR2 SNTAGT. Trimming cost V 8 bases and J 5 bases, with 18 bases left between them. CDR3 length: 15 residues. CDR3 sequence (DNA): TGTGCCAGCCGAGAGGGGGGGGCAACGACCGGGGAGCTGTTTTTT. As protein: CASREGGATTGELFF.

This chain links TRBV5-4 with TRBJ2-5, with TRBD2 matching over 7 bases. Germline loops: CDR1 SGHNT, CDR2 YYREEE (reference sequence). Trimming took 5 bases from V and 5 from J; bases not matched to a gene: 12. The CDR3 sequence is 15 residues long. CDR3 amino acids: CASRPVGGSGETQYF. The DNA of the CDR3 is TGTGCCAGCAGGCCAGTCGGGGGGTCTGGGGAGACCCAGTACTTC.

This chain uses TRBV19 with TRBJ1-2; D gene uncertain. The V gene's germline CDR1 is LNHDA and CDR2 SQIVND (reference sequence). CDR3 size: 13 residues. The ends were cut back, 10 bases at V and 1 base at J, with 13 bases in the middle. The chain's CDR3 is CATSRRVNYGYTF. The CDR3 nucleotides read TGTGCCACCAGTCGGAGGGTTAACTATGGCTACACCTTC.

The sample holds a few counts of this clone. V is TRBV10-2 and J is TRBJ2-7; the match to TRBD1 covers 11 bases. Germline V gene sequence: CDR1 WSHSY, CDR2 SAAADI. The CDR3 is 14 residues long. Losses at the gene ends were 6 bases for V and 1 base for J; bases not matched to a gene: 2. CDR3 sequence reads: CASSRDRGSYEQYF. The CDR3 DNA reads as TGCGCCAGCAGCCGGGACAGGGGGTCCTACGAGCAGTACTTC.

The rearrangement uses TRBV19 and TRBJ1-5; D is unclear. V was shortened by 1 base and J by 7 bases, with 11 bases between the two germline ends. Germline-derived CDR1 and CDR2 are LNHDA and SQIVND (reference sequence). CDR3 size: 14 residues. The CDR3 DNA follows: TGTGCCAGTAGTATAGGGGCCCCAGGCCAGCCCCAGCATTTT. It is translated as CASSIGAPGQPQHF. Drawing the rest from reference TRBV19 and TRBJ1-5, the complete variable domain is DGGITQSPKYLFRKEGQNVTLSCEQNLNHDAMYWYRQDPGQGLRLIYYSQIVNDFQKGDIAEGYSVSREKKESFPLTVTSAQKNPTAFYLCASSIGAPGQPQHFGDGTRLSIL.

CDR3 sequence (DNA): TGTGCCAGTAGCCAATTAGCGGGAGGACCAGATACGCAGTATTTT. It specifies CASSQLAGGPDTQYF. The chain uses TRBV19 and TRBJ2-3; TRBD2 matches at 10 bases. The germline V gene encodes CDR1 LNHDA and CDR2 SQIVND (reference sequence). The CDR3 contains 15 residues. V trimming: 6 bases; J trimming: 4 bases; junction bases outside the gene matches: 7.